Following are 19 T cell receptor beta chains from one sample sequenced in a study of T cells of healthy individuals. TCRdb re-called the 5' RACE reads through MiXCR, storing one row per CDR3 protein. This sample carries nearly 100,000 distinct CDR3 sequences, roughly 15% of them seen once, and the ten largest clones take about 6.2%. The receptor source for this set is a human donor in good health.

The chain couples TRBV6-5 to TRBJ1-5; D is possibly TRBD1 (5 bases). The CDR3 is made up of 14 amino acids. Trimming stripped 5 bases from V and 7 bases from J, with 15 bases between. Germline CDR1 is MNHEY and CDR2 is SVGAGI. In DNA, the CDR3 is TGTGCCAGCAGTCGGGACTTCCTAAGCCAGCCCCAGCATTTT. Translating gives CASSRDFLSQPQHF.

The CDR3 is CASSQALRLAGGRALTFF. The CDR3 coding sequence is TGCGCCAGCAGCCAAGCTCTTAGACTAGCGGGGGGCCGCGCCCTCACGTTCTTC. The chain couples TRBV4-1 to TRBJ2-1, with TRBD2 identical over 13 bases. V lost 1 base and J lost 15; bases outside the gene matches: 18. Germline CDR1 is MGHRA and CDR2 is YSYEKL. This CDR3 is 18 amino acids long.

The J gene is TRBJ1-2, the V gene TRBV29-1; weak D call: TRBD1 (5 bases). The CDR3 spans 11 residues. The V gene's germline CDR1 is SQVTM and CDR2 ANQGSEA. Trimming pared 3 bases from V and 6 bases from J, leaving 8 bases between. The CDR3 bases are TGCAGCGTTGATACAGGTCATGGCTACACCTTC. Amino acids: CSVDTGHGYTF.

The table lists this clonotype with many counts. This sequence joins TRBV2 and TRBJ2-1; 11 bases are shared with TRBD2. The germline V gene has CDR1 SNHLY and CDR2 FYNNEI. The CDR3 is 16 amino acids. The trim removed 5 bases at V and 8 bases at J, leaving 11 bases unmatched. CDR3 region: CASSPTSGSRGDEQFF. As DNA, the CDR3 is TGTGCCAGCAGTCCTACTAGCGGGAGCCGTGGCGATGAGCAGTTCTTC.

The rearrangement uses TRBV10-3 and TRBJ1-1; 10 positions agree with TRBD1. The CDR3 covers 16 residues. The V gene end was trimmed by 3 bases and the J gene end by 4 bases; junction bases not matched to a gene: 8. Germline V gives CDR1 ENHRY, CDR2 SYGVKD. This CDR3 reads CAISDGTGDRITEAFF. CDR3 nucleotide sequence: TGTGCCATCAGTGACGGGACAGGGGATAGAATCACTGAAGCTTTCTTT.

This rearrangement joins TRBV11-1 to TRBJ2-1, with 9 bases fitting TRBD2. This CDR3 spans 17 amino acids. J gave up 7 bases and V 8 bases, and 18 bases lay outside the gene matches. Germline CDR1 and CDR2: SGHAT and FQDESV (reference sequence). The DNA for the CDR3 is TGTGCCAGCTACAACTCCAAGCGGGGGGTGGGAAGGAATGAGCAGTTCTTC. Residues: CASYNSKRGVGRNEQFF.

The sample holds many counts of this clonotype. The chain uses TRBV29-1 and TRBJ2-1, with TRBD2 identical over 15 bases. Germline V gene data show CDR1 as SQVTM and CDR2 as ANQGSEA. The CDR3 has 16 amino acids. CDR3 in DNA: TGCGGAATTTGGGGACTAGCGGGAGGAAGGGTGAATGAGCAGTTCTTC. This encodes CGIWGLAGGRVNEQFF.

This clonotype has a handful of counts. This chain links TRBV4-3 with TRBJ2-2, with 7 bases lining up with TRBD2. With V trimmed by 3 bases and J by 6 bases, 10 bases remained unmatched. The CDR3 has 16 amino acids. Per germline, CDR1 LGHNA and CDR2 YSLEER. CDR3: CASSHRTSIASGELFF. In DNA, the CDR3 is TGCGCCAGCAGCCACAGGACTAGTATCGCGTCCGGGGAGCTGTTTTTT.

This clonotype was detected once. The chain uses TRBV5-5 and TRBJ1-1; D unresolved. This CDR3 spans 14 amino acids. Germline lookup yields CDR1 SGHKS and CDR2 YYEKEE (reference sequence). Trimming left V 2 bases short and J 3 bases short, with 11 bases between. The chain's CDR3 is CASSFGSYDTEAFF. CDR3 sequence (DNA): TGTGCCAGCAGCTTCGGGTCCTACGACACTGAAGCTTTCTTT.

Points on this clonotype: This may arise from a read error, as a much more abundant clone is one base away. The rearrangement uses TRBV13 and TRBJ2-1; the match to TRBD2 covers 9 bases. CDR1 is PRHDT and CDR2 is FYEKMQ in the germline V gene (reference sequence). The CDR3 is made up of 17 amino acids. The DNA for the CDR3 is TGTGCCAGCAGCTTACCCCTTAGCGGGAGCTCTTACAATAAGCAGTTCTTC. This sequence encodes CASSLPLSGSSYNKQFF.

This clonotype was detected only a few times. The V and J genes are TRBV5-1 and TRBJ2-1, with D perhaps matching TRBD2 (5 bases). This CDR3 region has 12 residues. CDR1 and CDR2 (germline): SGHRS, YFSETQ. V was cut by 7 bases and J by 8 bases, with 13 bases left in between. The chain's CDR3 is CASYLLVDEQFF. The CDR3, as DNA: TGCGCCAGCTACCTACTAGTGGATGAGCAGTTCTTC.

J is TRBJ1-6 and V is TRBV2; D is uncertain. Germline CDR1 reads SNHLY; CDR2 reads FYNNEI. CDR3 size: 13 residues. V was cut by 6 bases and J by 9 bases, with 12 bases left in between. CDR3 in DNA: TGTGCCAGCAGAGAGGAAGGAGGTTCACCCCTCCACTTT. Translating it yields CASREEGGSPLHF.

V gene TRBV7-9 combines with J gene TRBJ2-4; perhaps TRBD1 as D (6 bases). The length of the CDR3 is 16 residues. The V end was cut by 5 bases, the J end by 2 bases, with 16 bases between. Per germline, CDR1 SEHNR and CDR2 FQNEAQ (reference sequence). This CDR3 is CASSAPQGKSKNIQYF. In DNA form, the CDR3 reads TGTGCCAGCAGCGCCCCACAGGGAAAATCCAAAAACATTCAGTACTTC.

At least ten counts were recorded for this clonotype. DNA of the CDR3: TGCAGCGTTGGGGTGGGACAGGGGACAGATACGCAGTATTTT. Encoded protein: CSVGVGQGTDTQYF. The V gene is TRBV29-1, the J gene TRBJ2-3; 10 bases agree with TRBD1. Germline CDR1 and CDR2: SQVTM and ANQGSEA. With V trimmed by 4 bases and J by 3 bases, 4 bases remained unmatched. CDR3 length: 14 amino acids.

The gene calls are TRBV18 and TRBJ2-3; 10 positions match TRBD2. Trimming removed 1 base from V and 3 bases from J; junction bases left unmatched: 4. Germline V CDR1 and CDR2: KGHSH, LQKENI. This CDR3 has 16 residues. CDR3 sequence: CASSPRLAGATDTQYF. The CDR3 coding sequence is TGTGCCAGCTCACCACGGCTAGCGGGGGCTACAGATACGCAGTATTTT.

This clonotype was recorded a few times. The chain's CDR3 is CASSLGQPGTAIHYGYTF. CDR3 nucleotide sequence: TGTGCCAGCAGTTTGGGTCAACCGGGGACAGCTATTCACTATGGCTACACCTTC. V gene TRBV28 combines with J gene TRBJ1-2, with 7 bases matching TRBD1. The junction had 16 bases not matched to a gene; V was cut back by 3 bases and J by 3 bases. The CDR3 consists of 18 residues. Germline loops: CDR1 MDHEN, CDR2 SYDVKM.

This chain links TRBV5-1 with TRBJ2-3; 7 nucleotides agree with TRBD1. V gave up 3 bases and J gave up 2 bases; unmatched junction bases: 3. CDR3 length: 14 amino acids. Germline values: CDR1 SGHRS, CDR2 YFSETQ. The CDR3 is CASSSQGNTDTQYF. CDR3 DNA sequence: TGCGCCAGCAGCTCACAGGGGAACACAGATACGCAGTATTTT. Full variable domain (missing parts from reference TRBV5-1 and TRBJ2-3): KAGVTQTPRYLIKTRGQQVTLSCSPISGHRSVSWYQQTPGQGLQFLFEYFSETQRNKGNFPGRFSGRQFSNSRSEMNVSTLELGDSALYLCASSSQGNTDTQYFGPGTRLTVL.

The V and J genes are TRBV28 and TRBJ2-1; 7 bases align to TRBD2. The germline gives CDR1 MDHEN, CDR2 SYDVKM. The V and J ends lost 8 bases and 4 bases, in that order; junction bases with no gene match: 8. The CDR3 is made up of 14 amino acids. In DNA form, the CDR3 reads TGTGCCAGCCAAGTGGCGGGAGCGTACAATGAGCAGTTCTTC. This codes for CASQVAGAYNEQFF.

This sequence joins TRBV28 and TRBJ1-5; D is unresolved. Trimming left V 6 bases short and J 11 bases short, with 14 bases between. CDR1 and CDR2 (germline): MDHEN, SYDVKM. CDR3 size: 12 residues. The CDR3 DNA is TGTGCCAGCAGACCCGGAGGGTCGGCCCAGCATTTT. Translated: CASRPGGSAQHF.